The 4 T cell receptor beta chains below come from one sample, sequenced in a study of radiotherapy plus CTLA-4 blockade in lung cancer. Using immunoSEQ multiplex PCR, the repertoire was profiled, and TCRdb retains in-frame clones only, with some absent. The table has some 100,000 clones, about four fifths seen once; the top ten hold roughly 14%. Sample: peripheral blood, taken from a patient treated with radiotherapy plus ipilimumab. All receptors derive from a human donor with non-small cell lung cancer that progressed on radiotherapy plus ipilimumab.

V usage is TRBV27 and J usage is TRBJ2-1; D unclear. In germline, CDR1 is MNHEY, CDR2 SMNVEV (reference sequence). The CDR3 length is 15 residues. Trimming removed 2 bases at V and 2 bases at J, with 10 bases between. The CDR3 DNA reads as TGTGCCAGCAGTTTACAGCGAGTCCCCTACAATGAGCAGTTCTTC. It encodes CASSLQRVPYNEQFF.

This clone was seen only once. The rearrangement joins TRBV4-2 to TRBJ1-5; a possible D gene is TRBD1 (5 bases). Looked up from germline, CDR1 is LGHNA and CDR2 is YNFKEQ. V gave up 1 base and J gave up 4 bases, with 17 bases separating them. CDR3 length: 17 residues. The CDR3 is CASSQGGAAVGNQPQHF. As DNA, the CDR3 is TGTGCCAGCAGCCAAGGTGGGGCAGCCGTCGGGAATCAGCCCCAGCATTTT.

The V gene is TRBV21-1, the J gene TRBJ2-5; the D call in the table, TRBD1, was not verified against the DNA. TRBV21-1 is a pseudogene. The CDR3 extends over 13 amino acids. The chain's CDR3 is CASGHGQRETQYF. In DNA form, the CDR3 reads TGTGCCAGCGGACATGGACAGAGAGAGACCCAGTACTTC.

The V gene is TRBV5-1, the J gene TRBJ1-2; D possibly corresponds to TRBD1 (5 bases). This CDR3 region has 13 residues. Per germline, CDR1 SGHRS and CDR2 YFSETQ. V was pared by 3 bases and J by 4 bases, with 10 bases between. The CDR3 reads CASSYGTGYGYTF. CDR3 coding DNA: TGCGCCAGCAGCTACGGGACCGGCTATGGCTACACCTTC.